This TCR beta chain was captured by sequencing in a study of T cell changes during pregnancy in multiple sclerosis. TCRdb's table, derived via immunoSEQ multiplex PCR, lists solely in-frame clones and lacks some. The sample lists 40,000 to 55,000 clones, 90% to 95% occurring once. CDR1 and CDR2 from the germline V gene are SEHNR and FQNEAQ (reference sequence). This CDR3 has 15 residues. The V gene end was trimmed by 7 bases and the J gene end by 2 bases; junction bases not matched to a gene: 7. This sequence was found in a female donor with multiple sclerosis, enrolled in a pregnancy study. The sequenced sample was CD8+ T cells from peripheral blood mononuclear cells, obtained in the first trimester of pregnancy. The rearrangement links TRBV7-9 to TRBJ2-1; 8 positions agree with TRBD1. This CDR3 is CASNPGTGTYNEQFF. The CDR3 DNA follows: TGTGCCAGCAACCCCGGGACAGGCACCTACAATGAGCAGTTCTTC.